These 21 T cell receptor beta chains came from one sample sequenced in a study of cytomegalovirus exposure and HLA in healthy donors. Researchers ran the PCR with 60 Vbeta and 13 Jbeta primers. Sequenced by immunoSEQ multiplex PCR; TCRdb stores in-frame clones only, minus some. Of a few hundred thousand clones listed, around 77% are singletons. Specimen: PBMCs. The source is a woman in her 30s in good health and CMV-seronegative.

Only a few counts were recorded for this clone. The genes are TRBV27 and TRBJ1-4, with D uncertain. Deletions cut 5 bases from V and 5 bases from J, with 15 bases between. The CDR3 is made up of 15 amino acids. In germline, CDR1 is MNHEY, CDR2 SMNVEV (reference sequence). CDR3 nucleotides: TGTGCCAGCAGTGGCCAGACAAGATCGAATGAAAAACTGTTTTTT. The encoded protein is CASSGQTRSNEKLFF.

CDR3 DNA: TGTGCCACCTTAGGAGGGGGCACAGATACGCAGTATTTT. Its translation: CATLGGGTDTQYF. J is TRBJ2-3 and V is TRBV10-3; maybe TRBD2 (6 bases). Trimming pared 10 bases from V and 1 base from J, leaving 12 bases between. The CDR3 has 13 residues. Germline V gene sequence: CDR1 ENHRY, CDR2 SYGVKD.

This chain joins TRBV7-2 and TRBJ2-1; maybe TRBD2 (6 bases). Germline V gene sequence: CDR1 SGHTA, CDR2 FQGNSA. The CDR3 has 17 amino acids. Deletions cut 4 bases from V and 8 bases from J, with 24 bases between. DNA for the CDR3: TGTGCCAGCAGCTCCGTAGGGGCGGGACGGGGCAGGGATGAGCAGTTCTTC. This codes for CASSSVGAGRGRDEQFF.

Details on this clone: One end of the junction is discordant with germline, which a read error may explain. V gene TRBV6-1 combines with J gene TRBJ1-2; weak D call: TRBD1 (6 bases). The germline V gene encodes CDR1 MNHNS and CDR2 SASEGT. The CDR3 loop spans 15 amino acids. The CDR3 nucleotides read TGTGCCAGCAGTGAAGCCCTACAGGGTAACTATGGCTACCCCTTC. Its translation: CASSEALQGNYGYPF.

This clone was observed a single time. The rearrangement uses TRBV21-1 and TRBJ2-7; the table's D call TRBD2 went unverified against the DNA. TRBV21-1 is assigned pseudogene status. This CDR3 contains 15 residues. CDR3 loop: CATIRPAGGSYEQYF. For the CDR3, the DNA is TGTGCCACCATACGGCCCGCCGGGGGCTCCTACGAGCAGTACTTC.

As for this clone: A read error may account for a junction end that differs from germline. The V gene is TRBV9, the J gene TRBJ1-2; perhaps TRBD1 as D (5 bases). The germline V gene encodes CDR1 SGDLS and CDR2 YYNGEE. The CDR3 has 13 amino acids. This chain's CDR3 is CASSAQGIYGYPF. CDR3 in DNA: TGTGCCAGCAGCGCCCAGGGAATCTATGGCTACCCCTTC.

The V gene is TRBV5-1, the J gene TRBJ2-2; D possibly corresponds to TRBD2 (5 bases). Between the trimmed V and J ends, which lost 6 bases and 4 bases, there was a span of 13 bases. CDR1 is SGHRS, CDR2 YFSETQ, per germline. The CDR3 contains 14 residues. The CDR3 protein is CASNEGSFTGELFF. The CDR3 DNA sequence: TGCGCCAGCAACGAGGGTTCCTTCACCGGGGAGCTGTTTTTT.

This clone occurred a few times. The J gene is TRBJ2-7, the V gene TRBV14; 7 bases map to TRBD1. The CDR3 has 17 amino acids. V shed 0 bases, J shed 6 bases, and the junction held 14 bases outside the gene matches. Looked up from germline, CDR1 is SGHDN and CDR2 is FVKESK. CDR3 amino acids: CASSQEWFGTEAGEQYF. The CDR3 coding sequence is TGTGCCAGCAGCCAAGAATGGTTCGGGACAGAGGCTGGCGAGCAGTACTTC.

The chain recombines TRBV7-9 with TRBJ1-1, with D possibly TRBD1 on 5 matching bases. The CDR3 consists of 12 residues. Germline loops: CDR1 SEHNR, CDR2 FQNEAQ (reference sequence). V lost 5 bases to trimming and J lost 11 bases, with 15 bases between them. The DNA of the CDR3 is TGTGCCAGCAGCACCCAAGACAGTAGGGCTTTCTTT. Encoded protein: CASSTQDSRAFF.

V gene TRBV7-9 combines with J gene TRBJ2-7, with a possible D match to TRBD1 (6 bases). Germline V lookup: CDR1 SEHNR, CDR2 FQNEAQ (reference sequence). This CDR3 has 16 residues. V was clipped by 5 bases and J by 0 bases, with 17 bases between them. This CDR3 is CASSPVGGSPSYEQYF. The CDR3 DNA reads TGTGCCAGCAGCCCAGTAGGGGGATCCCCCTCCTACGAGCAGTACTTC.

The CDR3 sequence is CASSVVPGRWETQYF. The CDR3 nucleotides read TGTGCCAGCAGCGTAGTTCCAGGGAGGTGGGAGACCCAGTACTTC. V and J are TRBV9 and TRBJ2-5, with a possible D match to TRBD2 (6 bases). The CDR3 spans 15 residues. Per germline, CDR1 SGDLS and CDR2 YYNGEE. V was trimmed by 0 bases and J by 5 bases, leaving 14 bases between them.

The chain links TRBV6-5 to TRBJ2-1; TRBD1 might be the D (6 bases). The CDR3 is made up of 14 amino acids. The germline V gene has CDR1 MNHEY and CDR2 SVGAGI. Trimming cost V 9 bases and J 9 bases, with 21 bases left between them. CDR3 sequence reads: CASTWVRGVGEQFF. DNA for the CDR3: TGTGCCAGTACCTGGGTCAGGGGAGTGGGTGAGCAGTTCTTC.

V is TRBV7-9 and J is TRBJ2-3, with D maybe TRBD1 (6 bases). Germline V lookup: CDR1 SEHNR, CDR2 FQNEAQ (reference sequence). V lost 3 bases and J 3 bases, leaving 10 bases between the germline ends. The CDR3 contains 14 residues. The CDR3 here is CASSLPTGTDTQYF. CDR3 coding DNA: TGTGCCAGCAGCTTGCCTACAGGGACAGATACGCAGTATTTT.

This sequence joins TRBV30 and TRBJ1-6; 10 bases map to TRBD1. Trimming at V came to 8 bases and at J to 7 bases, leaving 5 bases not matched to a gene. CDR1 is GTSNPN, CDR2 SVGIG, per germline (reference sequence). This CDR3 contains 13 residues. This chain's CDR3 is CATGQGVNSPLHF. The CDR3 DNA sequence: TGTGCCACAGGACAGGGGGTGAATTCACCCCTCCACTTT.

The CDR3 spells CASSRPGLAGAETQYF. The CDR3 coding sequence is TGTGCCAGCAGCCGTCCGGGACTAGCGGGGGCGGAGACCCAGTACTTC. The chain carries TRBV7-9 and TRBJ2-5, with 14 bases identical to TRBD2. Germline V CDR1 and CDR2: SEHNR, FQNEAQ (reference sequence). The junction had 7 bases not matched to a gene; V was cut back by 5 bases and J by 5 bases. There are 16 residues in the CDR3.

The chain combines TRBV5-6 with TRBJ1-3; tentative D call: TRBD1 (6 bases). The CDR3 length is 15 residues. V lost 5 bases, J lost 4 bases, and 16 bases lay in between. Looked up from germline, CDR1 is SGHDT and CDR2 is YYEEEE. The CDR3: CASSHSTGIGNTIYF. CDR3 in DNA: TGTGCCAGCAGTCATTCTACAGGGATCGGAAACACCATATATTTT.

On this clone itself: One end of the junction varies from germline; a read error may be responsible. This chain joins TRBV7-2 and TRBJ1-2, with a weak D call TRBD1 (5 bases). CDR1 and CDR2 (germline): SGHTA, FQGNSA. There are 15 residues in the CDR3. CDR3 nucleotide sequence: TGTGCCAGCAGCCTAGCTTTAGTGGGGGGCTATGGCTACACCTTC. Translation: CASSLALVGGYGYTF.

The chain uses TRBV6-5 and TRBJ1-1; a weak D match, TRBD1 (6 bases). Germline V CDR1 and CDR2: MNHEY, SVGAGI. V lost 2 bases, J lost 5 bases, and 9 bases lay in between. The CDR3 consists of 13 residues. The CDR3 sequence is CASSYGTTTEAFF. In DNA form, the CDR3 reads TGTGCCAGCAGTTACGGGACAACGACTGAAGCTTTCTTT.

V is TRBV10-3 and J is TRBJ1-1; TRBD1 is a possible D gene (5 bases). Germline lookup yields CDR1 ENHRY and CDR2 SYGVKD. This CDR3 is built from 15 residues. V lost 3 bases and J lost 0, with 11 bases in between. CDR3 sequence: CAISEGASMNTEAFF. For the CDR3, the DNA is TGTGCCATCAGTGAAGGGGCCTCAATGAACACTGAAGCTTTCTTT.

The rearrangement joins TRBV4-2 to TRBJ2-3; TRBD2 matches at 8 bases. V shed 1 base and J 0 bases; nucleotides not matched to a gene: 3. Germline assignment: CDR1 LGHNA and CDR2 YNFKEQ. The CDR3 totals 16 residues. CDR3: CASSQVTSESTDTQYF. The DNA for the CDR3 is TGTGCCAGCAGCCAAGTGACTAGCGAGAGCACAGATACGCAGTATTTT.

This rearrangement joins TRBV30 to TRBJ2-5; possible D gene TRBD1, 6 bases. The DNA end is more similar to TRBJ2-7, so the J call may be wrong. Germline V CDR1 and CDR2: GTSNPN, SVGIG (reference sequence). There are 13 residues in the CDR3. The CDR3 coding sequence is TGTGCCTTCGAGGGGCAGGGGAACTACGAGCAGTACTTC. Translating gives CAFEGQGNYEQYF.